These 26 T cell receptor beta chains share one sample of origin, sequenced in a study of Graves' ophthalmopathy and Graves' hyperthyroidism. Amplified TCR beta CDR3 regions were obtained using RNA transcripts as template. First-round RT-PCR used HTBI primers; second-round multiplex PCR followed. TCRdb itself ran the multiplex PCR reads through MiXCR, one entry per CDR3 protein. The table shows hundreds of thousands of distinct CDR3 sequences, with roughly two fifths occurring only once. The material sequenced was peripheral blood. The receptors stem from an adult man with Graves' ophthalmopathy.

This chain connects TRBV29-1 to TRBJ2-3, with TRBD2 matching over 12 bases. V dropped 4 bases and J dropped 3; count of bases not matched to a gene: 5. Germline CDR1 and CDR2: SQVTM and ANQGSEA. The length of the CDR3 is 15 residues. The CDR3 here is CSVVTSGRLTDTQYF. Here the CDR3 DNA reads TGCAGCGTTGTCACTAGCGGGAGGCTGACAGATACGCAGTATTTT.

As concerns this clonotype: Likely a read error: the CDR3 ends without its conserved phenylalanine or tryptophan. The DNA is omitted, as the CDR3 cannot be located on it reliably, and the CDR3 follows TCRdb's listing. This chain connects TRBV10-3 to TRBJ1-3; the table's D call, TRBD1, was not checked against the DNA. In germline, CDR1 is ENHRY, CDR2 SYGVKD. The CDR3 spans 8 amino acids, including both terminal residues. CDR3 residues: CAISPGVE.

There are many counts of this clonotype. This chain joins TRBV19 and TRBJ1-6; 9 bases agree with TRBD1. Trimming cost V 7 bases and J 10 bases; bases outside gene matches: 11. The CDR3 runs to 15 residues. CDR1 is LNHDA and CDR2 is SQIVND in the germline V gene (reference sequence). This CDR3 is CASTHRDRDKSPLHF. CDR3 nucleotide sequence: TGTGCCAGTACCCACCGGGACAGGGACAAGTCACCCCTCCACTTT.

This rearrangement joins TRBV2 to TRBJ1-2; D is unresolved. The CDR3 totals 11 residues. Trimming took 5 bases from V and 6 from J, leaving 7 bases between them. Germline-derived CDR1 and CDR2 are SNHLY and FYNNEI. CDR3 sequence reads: CASSMSDGYTF. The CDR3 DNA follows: TGTGCCAGCAGTATGAGCGATGGCTACACCTTC.

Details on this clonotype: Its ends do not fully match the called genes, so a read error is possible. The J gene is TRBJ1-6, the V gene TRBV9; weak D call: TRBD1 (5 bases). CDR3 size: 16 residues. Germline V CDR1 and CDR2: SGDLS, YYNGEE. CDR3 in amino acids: CAGSLLVQGGNSPLHF. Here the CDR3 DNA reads TGTGCCGGCAGCTTATTAGTTCAGGGAGGCAATTCACCCCTCCACTTT.

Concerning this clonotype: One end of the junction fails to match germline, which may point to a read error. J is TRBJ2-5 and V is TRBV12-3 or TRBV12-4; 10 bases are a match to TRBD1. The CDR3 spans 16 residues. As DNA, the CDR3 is TGTGCCAGCAGTTTTATGGGGACAGGGGACCAAGAGACCCCGTACTTC. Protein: CASSFMGTGDQETPYF.

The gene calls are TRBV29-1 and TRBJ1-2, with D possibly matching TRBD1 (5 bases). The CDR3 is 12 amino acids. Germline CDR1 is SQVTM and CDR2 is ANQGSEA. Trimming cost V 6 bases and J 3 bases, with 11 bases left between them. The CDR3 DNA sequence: TGCAGCGTAAGCCAGACAGACTATGGCTACACCTTC. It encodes CSVSQTDYGYTF.

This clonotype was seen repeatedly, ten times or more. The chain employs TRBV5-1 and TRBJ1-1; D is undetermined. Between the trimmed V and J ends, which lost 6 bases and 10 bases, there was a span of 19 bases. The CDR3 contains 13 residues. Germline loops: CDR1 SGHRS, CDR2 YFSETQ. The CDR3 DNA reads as TGCGCCAGCATCAAAGACACCTCAGGCGGAGCTTTCTTT. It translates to CASIKDTSGGAFF. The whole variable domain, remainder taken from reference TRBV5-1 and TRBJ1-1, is KAGVTQTPRYLIKTRGQQVTLSCSPISGHRSVSWYQQTPGQGLQFLFEYFSETQRNKGNFPGRFSGRQFSNSRSEMNVSTLELGDSALYLCASIKDTSGGAFFGQGTRLTVV.

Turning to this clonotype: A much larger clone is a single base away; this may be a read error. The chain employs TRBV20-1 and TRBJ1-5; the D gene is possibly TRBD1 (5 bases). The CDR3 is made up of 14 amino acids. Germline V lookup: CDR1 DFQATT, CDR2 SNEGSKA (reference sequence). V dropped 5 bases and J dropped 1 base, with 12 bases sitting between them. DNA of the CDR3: TGCAGTGCTGGTGACAGTAGAAGCAATCAGCCCCAGCATTTT. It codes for CSAGDSRSNQPQHF.

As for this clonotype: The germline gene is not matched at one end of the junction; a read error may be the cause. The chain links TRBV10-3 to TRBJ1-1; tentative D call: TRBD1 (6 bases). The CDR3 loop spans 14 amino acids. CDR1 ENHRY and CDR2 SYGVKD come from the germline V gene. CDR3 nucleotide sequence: TGTGCCATCAGTGCCGCCCAGTGGGACACTGAAGCTTTCTTC. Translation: CAISAAQWDTEAFF.

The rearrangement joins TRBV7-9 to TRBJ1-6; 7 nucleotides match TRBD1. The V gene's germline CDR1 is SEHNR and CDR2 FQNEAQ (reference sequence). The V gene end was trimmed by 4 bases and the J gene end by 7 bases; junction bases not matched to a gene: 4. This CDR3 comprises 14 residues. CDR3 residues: CASSSNRGNSPLHF. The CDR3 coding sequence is TGTGCCAGCAGCTCCAACAGGGGCAATTCACCCCTCCACTTT.

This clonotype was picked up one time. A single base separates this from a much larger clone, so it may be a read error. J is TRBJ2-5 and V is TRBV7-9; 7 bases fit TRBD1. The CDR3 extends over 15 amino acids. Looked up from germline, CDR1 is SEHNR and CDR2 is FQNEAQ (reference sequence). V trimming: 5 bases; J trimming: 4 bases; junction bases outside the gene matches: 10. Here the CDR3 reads CASSPPRQGVETQYF. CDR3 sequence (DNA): TGTGCCAGCAGCCCCCCGAGACAGGGCGTAGAGACCCAGTACTTC. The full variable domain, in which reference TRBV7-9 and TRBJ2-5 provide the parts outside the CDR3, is DTGVSQNPRHKITKRGQNVTFRCDPISEHNRLYWYRQTLGQGPEFLTYFQNEAQLEKSRLLSDRFSAERPKGSFSTLEIQRTEQGDSAMYLCASSPPRQGVETQYFGPGTRLLVL.

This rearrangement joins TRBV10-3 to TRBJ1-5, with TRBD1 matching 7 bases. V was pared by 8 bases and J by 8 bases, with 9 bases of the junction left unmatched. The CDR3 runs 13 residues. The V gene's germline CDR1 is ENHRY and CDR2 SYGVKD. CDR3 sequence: CAIAPTGFEPQHF. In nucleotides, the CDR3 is TGTGCCATCGCCCCGACAGGGTTTGAGCCCCAGCATTTT.

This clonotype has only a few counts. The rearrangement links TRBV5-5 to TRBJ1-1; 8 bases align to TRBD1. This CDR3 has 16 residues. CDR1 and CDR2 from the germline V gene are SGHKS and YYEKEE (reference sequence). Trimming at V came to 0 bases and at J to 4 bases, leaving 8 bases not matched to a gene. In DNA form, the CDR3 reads TGTGCCAGCAGCTTGGTTCCAGGGGGCTCGGGCACTGAAGCTTTCTTT. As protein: CASSLVPGGSGTEAFF.

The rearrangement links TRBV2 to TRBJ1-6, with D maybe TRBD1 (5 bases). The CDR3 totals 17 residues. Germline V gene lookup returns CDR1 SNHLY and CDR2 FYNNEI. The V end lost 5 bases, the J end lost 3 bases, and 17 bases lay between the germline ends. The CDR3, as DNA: TGTGCCAGCAGTTTATCTCGGGGACCAATCTATAATTCACCCCTCCACTTT. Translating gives CASSLSRGPIYNSPLHF.

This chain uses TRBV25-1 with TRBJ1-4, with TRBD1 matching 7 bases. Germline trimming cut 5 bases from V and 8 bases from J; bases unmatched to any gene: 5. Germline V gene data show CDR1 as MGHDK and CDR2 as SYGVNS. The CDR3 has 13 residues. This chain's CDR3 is CASSRGRGEKLFF. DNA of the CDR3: TGTGCCAGCAGTAGGGGGCGCGGGGAAAAACTGTTTTTT.

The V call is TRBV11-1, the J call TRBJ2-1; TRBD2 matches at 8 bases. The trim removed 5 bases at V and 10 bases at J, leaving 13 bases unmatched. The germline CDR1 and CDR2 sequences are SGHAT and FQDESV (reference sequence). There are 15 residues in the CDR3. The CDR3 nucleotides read TGTGCCAGCAGCCCCGAAGGACTAGCCGCGGAGGAGCAGTTCTTC. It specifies CASSPEGLAAEEQFF.

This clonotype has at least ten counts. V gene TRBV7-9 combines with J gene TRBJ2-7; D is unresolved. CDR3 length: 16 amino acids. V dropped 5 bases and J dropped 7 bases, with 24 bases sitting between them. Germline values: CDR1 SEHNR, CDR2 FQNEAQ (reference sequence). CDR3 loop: CASSPTMGRVSLEQYF. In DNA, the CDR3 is TGTGCCAGCAGCCCAACGATGGGTCGGGTGTCCCTGGAGCAGTACTTC.

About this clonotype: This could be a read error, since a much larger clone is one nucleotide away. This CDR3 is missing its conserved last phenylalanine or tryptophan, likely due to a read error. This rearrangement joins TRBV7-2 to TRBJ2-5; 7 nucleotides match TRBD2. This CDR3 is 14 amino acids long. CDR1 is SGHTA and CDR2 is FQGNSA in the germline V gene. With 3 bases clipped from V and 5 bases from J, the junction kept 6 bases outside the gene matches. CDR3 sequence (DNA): TGTGCCAGCAGCTTTACAGCGGGGACCGAGACCCAGTACCTC. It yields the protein CASSFTAGTETQYL.

The CDR3 nucleotides are TGTGCTAGCAGTTCCGGCCTAGTGGGCTACGAGCAGTACGTC. It specifies CASSSGLVGYEQYV. The chain joins TRBV7-2 to TRBJ2-7, with D unresolved. Germline assignment: CDR1 SGHTA and CDR2 FQGNSA. This CDR3 contains 14 residues.

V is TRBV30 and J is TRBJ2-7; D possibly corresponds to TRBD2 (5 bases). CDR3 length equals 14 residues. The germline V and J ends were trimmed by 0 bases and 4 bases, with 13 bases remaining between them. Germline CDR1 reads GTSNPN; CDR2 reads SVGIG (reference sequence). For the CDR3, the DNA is TGTGCCTGGAGTGTACTTGTAGCGCCTTACGAGCAGTACTTC. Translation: CAWSVLVAPYEQYF.

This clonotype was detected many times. The CDR3 DNA is TGTGCCACCAGTGATTTTAGGAATGAAGAGACCCAGTACTTC. Translated, it gives CATSDFRNEETQYF. This chain uses TRBV24-1 with TRBJ2-5; no firm D call. The germline CDR1 and CDR2 sequences are KGHDR and SFDVKD. V dropped 1 base and J dropped 3 bases, with 8 bases sitting between them. The CDR3 is 14 amino acids.

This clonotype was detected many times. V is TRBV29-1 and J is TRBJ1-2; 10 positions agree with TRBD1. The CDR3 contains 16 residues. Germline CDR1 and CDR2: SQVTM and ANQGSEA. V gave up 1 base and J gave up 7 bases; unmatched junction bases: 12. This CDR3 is CSVEGSSRDRGIGYTF. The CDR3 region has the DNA TGCAGCGTTGAAGGCTCGAGCCGGGACAGGGGAATTGGCTACACCTTC. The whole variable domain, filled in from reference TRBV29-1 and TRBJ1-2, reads SAVISQKPSRDICQRGTSLTIQCQVDSQVTMMFWYRQQPGQSLTLIATANQGSEATYESGFVIDKFPISRPNLTFSTLTVSNMSPEDSSIYLCSVEGSSRDRGIGYTFGSGTRLTVV.

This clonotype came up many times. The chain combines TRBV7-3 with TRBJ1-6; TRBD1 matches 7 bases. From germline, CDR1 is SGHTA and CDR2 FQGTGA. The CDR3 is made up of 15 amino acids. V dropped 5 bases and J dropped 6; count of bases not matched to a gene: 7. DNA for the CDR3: TGTGCCAGCAGCATAGGACAGGCCGTTAATTCACCCCTCCACTTT. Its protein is CASSIGQAVNSPLHF. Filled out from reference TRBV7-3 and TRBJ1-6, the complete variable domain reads GAGVSQTPSNKVTEKGKYVELRCDPISGHTALYWYRQSLGQGPEFLIYFQGTGAADDSGLPNDRFFAVRPEGSVSTLKIQRTERGDSAVYLCASSIGQAVNSPLHFGNGTRLTVT.

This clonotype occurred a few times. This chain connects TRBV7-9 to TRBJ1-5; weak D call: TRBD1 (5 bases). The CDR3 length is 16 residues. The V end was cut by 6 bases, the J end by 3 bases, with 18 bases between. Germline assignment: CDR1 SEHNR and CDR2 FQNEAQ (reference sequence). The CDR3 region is CASSYSIGATNQPQHF. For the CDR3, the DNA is TGTGCCAGCAGTTACTCGATAGGGGCCACCAATCAGCCCCAGCATTTT.

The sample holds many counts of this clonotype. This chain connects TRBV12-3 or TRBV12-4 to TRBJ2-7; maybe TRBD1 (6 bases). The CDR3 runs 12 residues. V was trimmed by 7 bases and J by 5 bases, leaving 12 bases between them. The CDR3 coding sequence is TGTGCCAGCACCCTGGACAGCCACGAGCAGTACTTC. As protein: CASTLDSHEQYF.